The entry that follows covers one T cell receptor beta chain sequence. Its antigen is undetermined. This sample stems from a study of T cell responses to AZD1222 COVID-19 vaccine. Study as a whole: Researchers grouped second doses given at about 4 or about 12 weeks into one pool.

Repertoires were generated with immunoSEQ multiplex PCR, while TCRdb's copy carries only in-frame clones and drops some. Among roughly 190,000 clones listed, over 80% were seen once. Findings and caveats of the study: White British ancestry dominated among donors, who included more females, and clonal diversity was possibly underestimated.

The V gene's germline CDR1 is MDHEN and CDR2 SYDVKM. The CDR3 is 13 amino acids. The germline V and J ends were trimmed by 7 bases and 1 base, with 9 bases remaining between them. This specimen was peripheral blood, taken on day 0 of AZD1222 vaccination. This clonotype was obtained from an adult in good health. The chain employs TRBV28 and TRBJ2-3; D remains ambiguous. The CDR3 DNA sequence: TGTGCCAGCAAAGCGCAGGGCACAGATACGCAGTATTTT. Its protein product is CASKAQGTDTQYF.